This is a list of T cell receptor beta chains from one sample in a study of T cell responses to AZD1222 COVID-19 vaccine. Profiled with immunoSEQ multiplex PCR; TCRdb holds only in-frame clones, not every one. The sample records about 70,000 clones, around nine tenths being singletons. The input for sequencing was peripheral blood, taken 28 days after the second AZD1222 dose. These receptors all stem from an adult who received the AZD1222 COVID-19 vaccine. CDR3s include the opening cysteine and the closing phenylalanine or tryptophan. The D gene is left open where the match is weak. Expanded clones get a size class; other rows say once, few or many, or leave the size out.

j_gene: TRBJ1-1; v_gene: TRBV18; abundance: NA; d_gene: NA; CDR3aa: CASADGGNTEAFF; CDR3nt: TGTGCCAGCGCGGATGGAGGGAACACTGAAGCTTTCTTT
j_gene: TRBJ1-3; v_gene: TRBV25-1; abundance: NA; d_gene: TRBD1; CDR3aa: CASSGGQSMGNTIYF; CDR3nt: TGTGCCAGCAGTGGGGGACAGTCTATGGGAAACACCATATATTTT
j_gene: TRBJ1-6; v_gene: TRBV7-3; abundance: NA; d_gene: NA; CDR3aa: CASSKQGGHDSPLHF; CDR3nt: TGTGCCAGCAGCAAACAGGGCGGCCATGATTCACCCCTCCACTTT
j_gene: TRBJ2-1; v_gene: TRBV5-8; abundance: few; d_gene: TRBD2; CDR3aa: CASSSGLAGDLGNEQFF; CDR3nt: TGTGCCAGCAGCTCCGGACTAGCGGGAGACCTGGGGAATGAGCAGTTCTTC
j_gene: TRBJ1-6; v_gene: TRBV19; abundance: NA; d_gene: TRBD1; CDR3aa: CASRTGGSRNSPLHF; CDR3nt: TGTGCCAGTAGAACAGGGGGCTCTCGAAATTCACCCCTCCACTTT
j_gene: TRBJ1-1; v_gene: TRBV5-4; abundance: NA; d_gene: NA; CDR3aa: CASSVGVGSEAFF; CDR3nt: TGTGCCAGCAGCGTTGGGGTGGGGTCTGAAGCTTTCTTT
j_gene: TRBJ2-4; v_gene: TRBV7-8; abundance: NA; d_gene: NA; CDR3aa: CASSFLGDLAKNIQYF; CDR3nt: TGTGCCAGCAGCTTCCTCGGGGACCTAGCCAAAAACATTCAGTACTTC
j_gene: TRBJ1-2; v_gene: TRBV6-2/TRBV6-3; abundance: NA; d_gene: NA; CDR3aa: CASSWTAYGYTF; CDR3nt: TGTGCCAGCAGCTGGACGGCCTATGGCTACACCTTC
j_gene: TRBJ1-4; v_gene: TRBV7-6; abundance: NA; d_gene: NA; CDR3aa: CASSSTWRSEKLFF; CDR3nt: TGTGCCAGCAGCTCAACATGGAGGAGTGAAAAACTGTTTTTT
j_gene: TRBJ1-6; v_gene: TRBV7-2; abundance: NA; d_gene: NA; CDR3aa: CASTGVREGNSPLHF; CDR3nt: TGTGCCAGCACAGGGGTCAGGGAGGGTAATTCACCCCTCCACTTT
j_gene: TRBJ1-3; v_gene: TRBV9; abundance: few; d_gene: NA; CDR3aa: CASSSLMTGNTIYF; CDR3nt: TGTGCCAGCAGCTCCTTGATGACTGGAAACACCATATATTTT
j_gene: TRBJ1-3; v_gene: TRBV10-3; abundance: NA; d_gene: NA; CDR3aa: CAISTPPSSGNTIYF; CDR3nt: TGTGCCATCAGTACACCACCAAGCTCTGGAAACACCATATATTTT
j_gene: TRBJ1-4; v_gene: TRBV5-4; abundance: NA; d_gene: NA; CDR3aa: CASSFGGYNEKLFF; CDR3nt: TGTGCCAGCAGCTTCGGGGGTTATAATGAAAAACTGTTTTTT
j_gene: TRBJ2-3; v_gene: TRBV7-8; abundance: NA; d_gene: TRBD2; CDR3aa: CASSLDRVAGGDTQYF; CDR3nt: TGTGCCAGCAGCTTAGACAGAGTTGCGGGAGGGGATACGCAGTATTTT
j_gene: TRBJ2-1; v_gene: TRBV7-9; abundance: once; d_gene: NA; CDR3aa: CASSLGGEGQFF; CDR3nt: TGTGCCAGCAGCTTAGGCGGAGAAGGGCAGTTCTTC
j_gene: TRBJ2-1; v_gene: TRBV10-1; abundance: NA; d_gene: TRBD2; CDR3aa: CASSARSGDYNEQFF; CDR3nt: TGCGCCAGCAGCGCCCGTAGCGGGGACTACAATGAGCAGTTCTTC
j_gene: TRBJ1-1; v_gene: TRBV3-1/TRBV3-2; abundance: NA; d_gene: NA; CDR3aa: CASSQGRGEAFF; CDR3nt: TGTGCCAGCAGCCAGGGCAGGGGTGAAGCTTTCTTT
j_gene: TRBJ2-3; v_gene: TRBV18; abundance: NA; d_gene: TRBD1; CDR3aa: CASSPPGQGADTQYF; CDR3nt: TGTGCCAGCTCACCCCCGGGACAGGGGGCAGATACGCAGTATTTT
j_gene: TRBJ2-5; v_gene: TRBV27; abundance: NA; d_gene: TRBD2; CDR3aa: CASSGLAGGTHWTQYF; CDR3nt: TGTGCCAGCAGCGGACTAGCGGGAGGTACTCACTGGACCCAGTACTTC
j_gene: TRBJ2-1; v_gene: TRBV7-2; abundance: NA; d_gene: NA; CDR3aa: CASSFYPASSYNEQFF; CDR3nt: TGTGCCAGCAGCTTCTACCCAGCCAGCTCCTACAATGAGCAGTTCTTC
j_gene: TRBJ1-1; v_gene: TRBV4-2; abundance: NA; d_gene: NA; CDR3aa: CASSQGVGTENTEAFF; CDR3nt: TGTGCCAGCAGCCAAGGAGTCGGGACCGAAAACACTGAAGCTTTCTTT
j_gene: TRBJ1-6; v_gene: TRBV7-2; abundance: once; d_gene: TRBD1; CDR3aa: CASSQAGQGNSPLHF; CDR3nt: TGTGCCAGCAGCCAAGCGGGACAGGGGAATTCACCCCTCCACTTT
j_gene: TRBJ2-5; v_gene: TRBV2; abundance: NA; d_gene: TRBD2; CDR3aa: CASSPGLAGFGETQYF; CDR3nt: TGTGCCAGCAGTCCCGGACTAGCGGGTTTCGGCGAGACCCAGTACTTC
j_gene: TRBJ1-4; v_gene: TRBV14; abundance: NA; d_gene: NA; CDR3aa: CASSVQGTANEKLFF; CDR3nt: TGTGCCAGCAGCGTTCAGGGCACGGCTAATGAAAAACTGTTTTTT
j_gene: TRBJ1-3; v_gene: TRBV4-3; abundance: NA; d_gene: TRBD1; CDR3aa: CASSQERTGLSGNTIYF; CDR3nt: TGCGCCAGCAGCCAGGAACGGACAGGTCTCTCTGGAAACACCATATATTTT
j_gene: TRBJ1-3; v_gene: TRBV5-4; abundance: NA; d_gene: NA; CDR3aa: CASSLVGGNTIYF; CDR3nt: TGTGCCAGCAGCTTGGTAGGGGGAAACACCATATATTTT